This entry lists 9 T cell receptor beta chains sequenced from one sample in a study of cytotoxic CD8 clonotypes in ibrutinib-treated CLL. Profiled with immunoSEQ multiplex PCR; TCRdb holds only in-frame clones, not every one. The repertoire has around 250,000 clones, 60% to 75% of them found once; the top ten carry just over 15%. This sample comprised PBMCs, obtained after 24 months of ibrutinib treatment. Receptors were obtained from a human donor with chronic lymphocytic leukemia.

This chain connects TRBV28 to TRBJ2-7; 12 bases agree with TRBD2. The germline V gene encodes CDR1 MDHEN and CDR2 SYDVKM. The CDR3 has 18 amino acids. With 6 bases clipped from V and 2 bases from J, the junction kept 14 bases outside the gene matches. For the CDR3, the DNA is TGTGCCAGCAGGCCTGGAGGTCTAGCGGGAGGGATGGCCTACGAGCAGTACTTC. Amino acids: CASRPGGLAGGMAYEQYF. The full variable domain, in which reference TRBV28 and TRBJ2-7 provide the parts outside the CDR3, is DVKVTQSSRYLVKRTGEKVFLECVQDMDHENMFWYRQDPGLGLRLIYFSYDVKMKEKGDIPEGYSVSREKKERFSLILESASTNQTSMYLCASRPGGLAGGMAYEQYFGPGTRLTVT.

V gene TRBV27 combines with J gene TRBJ2-3; D remains ambiguous. The CDR3 loop spans 15 amino acids. The germline gives CDR1 MNHEY, CDR2 SMNVEV (reference sequence). Trimming removed 1 base at V and 0 bases at J, with 8 bases between. The chain's CDR3 is CASSLLGSSTDTQYF. The CDR3, as DNA: TGTGCCAGCAGTTTATTGGGCAGTAGCACAGATACGCAGTATTTT.

The chain carries TRBV19 and TRBJ2-7; 7 positions match TRBD2. After removal of 9 bases from V and 9 bases from J, the junction contained 14 bases not matched to a gene. Germline V gene data show CDR1 as LNHDA and CDR2 as SQIVND (reference sequence). The CDR3 consists of 13 residues. CDR3: CASAPEGGPVQYF. DNA for the CDR3: TGTGCCAGCGCGCCCGAGGGAGGGCCTGTGCAGTACTTC.

V and J are TRBV6-5 and TRBJ1-2; 9 nucleotides line up with TRBD1. Per the germline V gene, CDR1 is MNHEY and CDR2 is SVGAGI. Unmatched junction bases numbered 6, after V lost 2 bases and J lost 8 bases. This CDR3 is built from 14 residues. The DNA for the CDR3 is TGTGCCAGCAGTTACCAGAGACAGGGGGAAGGCTACACCTTC. Translated: CASSYQRQGEGYTF.

The chain carries TRBV29-1 and TRBJ2-2; D is possibly TRBD2 (5 bases). V was shortened by 0 bases and J by 6 bases, with 14 bases between the two germline ends. The CDR3 extends over 15 amino acids. Germline V gene data show CDR1 as SQVTM and CDR2 as ANQGSEA. Written as DNA, the CDR3 is TGCAGCGTTGAAGATCTCGGGGTGGGCGCCGGGGAGCTGTTTTTT. Protein sequence: CSVEDLGVGAGELFF.

The chain combines TRBV14 with TRBJ2-7; possibly TRBD1 or TRBD2 for D (5 bases each). Germline CDR1 reads SGHDN; CDR2 reads FVKESK. The CDR3 runs to 15 residues. The ends were cut back, 3 bases at V and 2 bases at J, with 14 bases in the middle. CDR3 amino acids: CASSHLGTDPYEQYF. The CDR3 DNA is TGTGCCAGCAGCCACCTAGGGACGGATCCCTACGAGCAGTACTTC.

The V gene is TRBV18, the J gene TRBJ1-4; D gene uncertain. V lost 6 bases, J lost 7 bases, and 12 bases lay in between. The CDR3 is made up of 13 amino acids. Germline lookup yields CDR1 KGHSH and CDR2 LQKENI. In DNA, the CDR3 is TGTGCCAGCTCTTTGAGTATCGGTGAAAAACTGTTTTTT. This sequence encodes CASSLSIGEKLFF.

The CDR3, as DNA: TGTGCCAGCAGTTACTCCCAGGGAATCATGAACACTGAAGCTTTCTTT. Translation: CASSYSQGIMNTEAFF. V is TRBV6-5 and J is TRBJ1-1, with a tentative D call TRBD1 (5 bases). Germline values: CDR1 MNHEY, CDR2 SVGAGI. This CDR3 region has 16 residues. The V end was cut by 0 bases, the J end by 0 bases, with 11 bases between.

J is TRBJ2-3 and V is TRBV28; D unresolved. Trimming took 3 bases from V and 2 from J, leaving 12 bases between them. The CDR3 runs 15 residues. The germline V gene has CDR1 MDHEN and CDR2 SYDVKM. The chain's CDR3 is CASSFGLLNTDTQYF. Written as DNA, the CDR3 is TGTGCCAGCAGTTTTGGTCTATTGAACACAGATACGCAGTATTTT.